These 13 T cell receptor beta chains share one sample of origin, sequenced in a study of blood T cells in healthy people across ages. The second PCR ran roughly 6 to 11 cycles with a sample-barcoded 5' primer and J-beta primers. TCRdb reprocessed the 5' RACE reads with MiXCR, giving one entry per CDR3 protein. Seen here are 1,800,000 or so distinct CDR3 sequences, more than 35% observed once, and the top ten hold approximately 22%. The specimen was blood. The receptors here all came from a human donor in good health.

The CDR3 sequence is CASSQTGRGPSGTDTQYF. The DNA for the CDR3 is TGCGCCAGCAGCCAAACGGGACGGGGGCCGAGTGGCACAGATACGCAGTATTTT. This chain uses TRBV4-3 with TRBJ2-3, with D tentatively TRBD1 or TRBD2 (6 bases each). The CDR3 covers 18 residues. Germline values: CDR1 LGHNA, CDR2 YSLEER. Trimming cost V 2 bases and J 1 base, with 19 bases left between them.

The rearrangement joins TRBV5-1 to TRBJ2-2; no reliable D call. Trimming cost V 3 bases and J 13 bases, with 19 bases left between them. The CDR3 spans 14 residues. Germline CDR1 reads SGHRS; CDR2 reads YFSETQ. For the CDR3, the DNA is TGCGCCAGCAGCTCCCTCCAGCTAAGGGATTGGCTGTTTTTT. Translation: CASSSLQLRDWLFF.

The chain is built from TRBV6-6 and TRBJ1-4, with D maybe TRBD1 (5 bases). The CDR3 totals 11 residues. Trimming cost V 11 bases and J 13 bases, with 17 bases left between them. Germline loops: CDR1 MNHNY, CDR2 SVGAGI (reference sequence). CDR3 sequence (DNA): TGTGCCGTCACAGCAGGGACGATACTGTTTTTT. Translation gives CAVTAGTILFF.

The rearrangement joins TRBV4-3 to TRBJ1-2; D not certain. The V gene lost 5 bases and the J gene lost 6 bases, with 19 bases spanning the gap. Germline CDR1 is LGHNA and CDR2 is YSLEER. The CDR3 length is 15 residues. CDR3 nucleotides: TGCGCCAGCAGCACGGCCGGGATCCGACCCGATGGCTACACCTTC. Its translation is CASSTAGIRPDGYTF.

The chain joins TRBV12-3 or TRBV12-4 to TRBJ2-5; a weak D match, TRBD1 (6 bases). Trimming removed 6 bases at V and 4 bases at J, with 15 bases between. The CDR3 consists of 14 residues. As DNA, the CDR3 is TGTGCCAGCAGCCGTTACAGGGACGGAGAGACCCAGTACTTC. This codes for CASSRYRDGETQYF.

This clonotype occurred a few times. The chain recombines TRBV6-2 or TRBV6-3 with TRBJ2-4; no clear D. The CDR3 runs 17 residues. V gave up 7 bases and J gave up 0 bases, with 19 bases separating them. CDR1 and CDR2 from the germline V gene are MNHEY and SVGEGT. CDR3 coding DNA: TGTGCCAGCACCCCTAGGAGTGGCAGACTAGCCAAAAACATTCAGTACTTC. Its translation is CASTPRSGRLAKNIQYF.

The chain is built from TRBV12-3 or TRBV12-4 and TRBJ1-1, with D tentatively TRBD1 (6 bases). V was trimmed by 3 bases and J by 9 bases, leaving 17 bases between them. The CDR3 extends over 14 amino acids. CDR3 loop: CASSFSGAAVQAFF. CDR3 bases: TGTGCCAGCAGTTTTTCAGGGGCGGCGGTTCAAGCTTTCTTT.

V gene TRBV6-1 combines with J gene TRBJ2-7, with D possibly TRBD1 on 6 matching bases. CDR1 MNHNS and CDR2 SASEGT come from the germline V gene. The V end was cut by 6 bases, the J end by 2 bases, with 11 bases between. The CDR3 runs 13 residues. The CDR3 loop reads CASSVTGTYEQYF. CDR3 in DNA: TGTGCCAGCAGCGTGACAGGTACCTACGAGCAGTACTTC.

In its sample, this clonotype was seen a few times. V is TRBV5-6 and J is TRBJ2-3, with D perhaps TRBD2 (6 bases). This CDR3 region has 16 residues. Per germline, CDR1 SGHDT and CDR2 YYEEEE. Deletions cut 4 bases from V and 3 bases from J, with 18 bases between. The CDR3: CASSPLGGPETDTQYF. In nucleotides, the CDR3 is TGTGCCAGCAGCCCTCTGGGGGGACCGGAGACAGATACGCAGTATTTT.

This chain uses TRBV20-1 with TRBJ2-1, with 9 bases lining up with TRBD1. Trimming took 1 base from V and 14 from J; bases not matched to a gene: 6. The CDR3 loop spans 12 amino acids. Per germline, CDR1 DFQATT and CDR2 SNEGSKA (reference sequence). The CDR3 reads CSARVRGDREFF. CDR3 nucleotide sequence: TGCAGTGCTAGAGTACGAGGGGACAGGGAGTTCTTC.

In this sample, this clonotype turned up a few times. CDR3 bases: TGTGCCAGCAGCTTATATAGATTAGCCAAAAACATTCAGTACTTC. It encodes CASSLYRLAKNIQYF. V is TRBV7-2 and J is TRBJ2-4; D not certain. CDR1 and CDR2 (germline): SGHTA, FQGNSA. V lost 2 bases, J lost 0 bases, and 8 bases lay in between. The CDR3 has 15 residues.

This clonotype has a count of ten or more. The chain uses TRBV20-1 and TRBJ1-2; 7 bases are shared with TRBD1. V was clipped by 6 bases and J by 9 bases; unmatched bases: 7. The CDR3 extends over 11 amino acids. Germline V lookup: CDR1 DFQATT, CDR2 SNEGSKA (reference sequence). For the CDR3, the DNA is TGCAGTGCCAAGGACAGGTTTCGCTACACCTTC. Translated: CSAKDRFRYTF.

This clonotype turned up a few times. The chain's CDR3 is CAIKAEGPEGYTF. Written as DNA, the CDR3 is TGTGCCATCAAGGCGGAAGGGCCCGAAGGCTACACCTTC. The genes are TRBV10-3 and TRBJ1-2; D gene uncertain. V dropped 7 bases and J dropped 8 bases, with 17 bases sitting between them. Germline V gene data show CDR1 as ENHRY and CDR2 as SYGVKD. This CDR3 is 13 amino acids long.